This record covers a single T cell receptor beta chain. Its antigen is unidentified. All TRB cDNA libraries came from 5' RACE performed with UMI labels. Following a re-call of the 5' RACE reads, TCRdb has one entry per CDR3 protein and lacks DNA. This sample contains about 53,000 distinct CDR3 sequences. These data belong to a study of CXCR3-negative and CXCR3-positive naive CD8 T cells. Study-wide results and limits: Surface CD5 looked about the same in the naive subsets, so the authors worked out TCR strength from TRB CDR3 properties. Higher TRB CDR3 hydrophobicity marked CXCR3-positive naive cells relative to CXCR3-negative naive cells.

Sequenced material: naive CXCR3+ CD8+ T cells from blood. Subset defined: CD45RO-CCR7+CD27+CD95- naive CD8+ T cells expressing CXCR3 (TNR3+). The TCR comes from a human donor in good health. Some clones in this sample may be carry-over from other donors' samples.

CDR3 loop: CSVRTSGGLYEQFF. The rearrangement joins TRBV29-1 to TRBJ2-1; the TCRdb D gene call, TRBD2, has no DNA to confirm it. The CDR3 extends over 14 amino acids. Germline loops: CDR1 SQVTM, CDR2 ANQGSEA.